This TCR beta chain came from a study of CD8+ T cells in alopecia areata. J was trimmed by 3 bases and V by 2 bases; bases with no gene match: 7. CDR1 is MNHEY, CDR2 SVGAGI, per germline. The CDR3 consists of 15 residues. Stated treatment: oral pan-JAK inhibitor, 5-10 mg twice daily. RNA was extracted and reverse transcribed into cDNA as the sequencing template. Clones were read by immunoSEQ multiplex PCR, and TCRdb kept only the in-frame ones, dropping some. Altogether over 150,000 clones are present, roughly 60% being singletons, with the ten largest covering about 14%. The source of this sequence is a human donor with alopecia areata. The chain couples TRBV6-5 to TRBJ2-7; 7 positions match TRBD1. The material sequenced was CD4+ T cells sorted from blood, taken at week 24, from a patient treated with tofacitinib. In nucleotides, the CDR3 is TGTGCCAGCAGTTACCCGGGACAGAGCCGCTACGAGCAGTACTTC. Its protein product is CASSYPGQSRYEQYF.